These T cell receptor beta chains were read from a single sample in a study of cytomegalovirus exposure and HLA in healthy donors. The data were produced by immunoSEQ multiplex PCR, yet TCRdb's version contains in-frame clones alone and is incomplete. This sample contains 100,000 or so clones. Sequencing input: PBMCs. The origin of the receptors is a man aged 50-59 years in good health and CMV-seronegative. The CDR3 runs from the conserved cysteine through the conserved F or W. The D gene is left open where the match is weak.

D gene: TRBD2
J gene: TRBJ2-7
V gene: TRBV29-1
CDR3 DNA: TGCAGCGGGGGACTAGCGGGAGGCGAGCAGTACTTC
CDR3 protein: CSGGLAGGEQYF

D gene: NA
J gene: TRBJ2-2
V gene: TRBV5-1
CDR3 DNA: TGCGCCAGCAGCTTGATGCAGGGAGGCACCGGGGAGCTGTTTTTT
CDR3 protein: CASSLMQGGTGELFF

D gene: NA
J gene: TRBJ1-2
V gene: TRBV15
CDR3 DNA: TGTGCCACCAGCATTCTGACAGGTGGTCTTAACTATGGCTACACCTTC
CDR3 protein: CATSILTGGLNYGYTF

D gene: NA
J gene: TRBJ2-3
V gene: TRBV19
CDR3 DNA: TGTGCCAGTAGTATCGGGGAAGCAGATACGCAGTATTTT
CDR3 protein: CASSIGEADTQYF

D gene: TRBD1
J gene: TRBJ1-1
V gene: TRBV7-2
CDR3 DNA: TGTGCCAGCAGCTTAAGACAGGGAAACACTGAAGCTTTCTTT
CDR3 protein: CASSLRQGNTEAFF

D gene: NA
J gene: TRBJ1-2
V gene: TRBV30
CDR3 DNA: TGTGCCTGTGTTTTGGGCACGGGGGGAAATGGCTACACCTTC
CDR3 protein: CACVLGTGGNGYTF

D gene: NA
J gene: TRBJ2-1
V gene: TRBV5-1
CDR3 DNA: TGCGCCAGCAGCTTTACAGGAGCTCCCTACAATGAGCAGTTCTTC
CDR3 protein: CASSFTGAPYNEQFF

D gene: NA
J gene: TRBJ2-5
V gene: TRBV28
CDR3 DNA: TGTGCCAGCAGTTTACCCGACAGGTACCAAGAGACCCAGTACTTC
CDR3 protein: CASSLPDRYQETQYF

D gene: NA
J gene: TRBJ2-7
V gene: TRBV5-4
CDR3 DNA: TGTGCCAGCAGCCGCGCCAATAACGAGCAGTACTTC
CDR3 protein: CASSRANNEQYF

D gene: NA
J gene: TRBJ1-5
V gene: TRBV2
CDR3 DNA: TGTGCCAGCAGTGGTTTAGAATCGGGGGTGGGCAATCAGCCCCAGCATTTT
CDR3 protein: CASSGLESGVGNQPQHF

D gene: TRBD1
J gene: TRBJ1-4
V gene: TRBV7-9
CDR3 DNA: TGTGCCAGCAGCCCGGGACAGGTTGTGGGAAAACTGTTTTTT
CDR3 protein: CASSPGQVVGKLFF

D gene: TRBD2
J gene: TRBJ2-1
V gene: TRBV10-2
CDR3 DNA: TGCGCCAGCAGTGAGTCGGGACTAGCTCGGAATGAGCAGTTCTTC
CDR3 protein: CASSESGLARNEQFF

D gene: TRBD2
J gene: TRBJ2-3
V gene: TRBV10-3
CDR3 DNA: TGTGCCATCAGTGCGGGGGGAGATGATACGCAGTATTTT
CDR3 protein: CAISAGGDDTQYF

D gene: TRBD1
J gene: TRBJ2-7
V gene: TRBV4-2
CDR3 DNA: TGTGCCAGCAGCCAAGAGGGGACAGGGAGTCGCGAGCAGTACTTC
CDR3 protein: CASSQEGTGSREQYF

D gene: TRBD1
J gene: TRBJ2-3
V gene: TRBV7-9
CDR3 DNA: TGTGCCAGCAGCTTTTACGGGACAGGGGGTACACGAGATACGCAGTATTTT
CDR3 protein: CASSFYGTGGTRDTQYF

D gene: NA
J gene: TRBJ2-7
V gene: TRBV7-2
CDR3 DNA: TGTGCCAGCAGCTTAGAGGGCCGGGGCTACGAGCAGTACTTC
CDR3 protein: CASSLEGRGYEQYF

D gene: NA
J gene: TRBJ2-1
V gene: TRBV6-5
CDR3 DNA: TGTGCCAGCAGTCGGAGCTCCTACAATGAGCAGTTCTTC
CDR3 protein: CASSRSSYNEQFF

D gene: TRBD2
J gene: TRBJ2-7
V gene: TRBV7-9
CDR3 DNA: TGTGCCAGCAGCTCAAGGCCGGGCGGGGGGTTATACGAGCAGTACTTC
CDR3 protein: CASSSRPGGGLYEQYF

D gene: NA
J gene: TRBJ1-1
V gene: TRBV7-9
CDR3 DNA: TGTGCCAGCAGCTTCTGGATAGGGGCCGACACTGAAGCTTTCTTT
CDR3 protein: CASSFWIGADTEAFF

D gene: TRBD1
J gene: TRBJ1-2
V gene: TRBV7-2
CDR3 DNA: TGTGCCAGCAGCCTCACCGGACAGGGGGCCGACTATGGCTACACCTTC
CDR3 protein: CASSLTGQGADYGYTF

D gene: NA
J gene: TRBJ1-4
V gene: TRBV11-3
CDR3 DNA: TGTGCCAGCAGCCCCTCGACAGGCTATGAAAAACTGTTTTTT
CDR3 protein: CASSPSTGYEKLFF

D gene: TRBD1
J gene: TRBJ2-2
V gene: TRBV5-1
CDR3 DNA: TGTGCCAGCAGCTTCGGACAGGGTATTACCGGGGAGCTGTTTTTT
CDR3 protein: CASSFGQGITGELFF

D gene: TRBD2
J gene: TRBJ2-1
V gene: TRBV30
CDR3 DNA: TGTGCCTGGAGTGGACTAGCGGGAATACACAATGAGCAGTTCTTC
CDR3 protein: CAWSGLAGIHNEQFF

D gene: TRBD1
J gene: TRBJ1-2
V gene: TRBV5-4
CDR3 DNA: TGTGCCAGCAGCAGCCGGGACAGGGGCTATGGCTACACCTTC
CDR3 protein: CASSSRDRGYGYTF

D gene: NA
J gene: TRBJ1-1
V gene: TRBV5-4
CDR3 DNA: TGTGCCAGCAGCGTGGGATCCAGAAACACTGAAGCTTTCTTT
CDR3 protein: CASSVGSRNTEAFF

D gene: NA
J gene: TRBJ1-2
V gene: TRBV10-2
CDR3 DNA: TGCGCCAGCAGTGAGGCAGGGCCCAACTATGGCTACACCTTC
CDR3 protein: CASSEAGPNYGYTF

D gene: TRBD2
J gene: TRBJ2-3
V gene: TRBV5-1
CDR3 DNA: TGCGCCAGCAGCTTCCGGCCCAGCGGGGGGACAACAGATACGCAGTATTTT
CDR3 protein: CASSFRPSGGTTDTQYF

D gene: NA
J gene: TRBJ1-2
V gene: TRBV19
CDR3 DNA: TGTGCCAGTAGTATTGCTACAGGGTCGAGCTATGGCTACACCTTC
CDR3 protein: CASSIATGSSYGYTF

D gene: NA
J gene: TRBJ1-2
V gene: TRBV2
CDR3 DNA: TGTGCCAGCTCATCGCAGGTCTTGAATGGCTACACCTTC
CDR3 protein: CASSSQVLNGYTF

D gene: TRBD1
J gene: TRBJ2-5
V gene: TRBV6-1
CDR3 DNA: TGTGCCAGCAGTGATCTTAGGGACAGGGGGTACCAAGAGACCCAGTACTTC
CDR3 protein: CASSDLRDRGYQETQYF

D gene: TRBD1
J gene: TRBJ1-5
V gene: TRBV6-6
CDR3 DNA: TGTGCCAGCAGCCGAATAGGACAGGGCCTCAATCAGCCCCAGCATTTT
CDR3 protein: CASSRIGQGLNQPQHF

D gene: TRBD1
J gene: TRBJ1-5
V gene: TRBV4-1
CDR3 DNA: TGCGCCAGCAGCCAAGGGACAGGGGCTAGCAATCAGCCCCAGCATTTT
CDR3 protein: CASSQGTGASNQPQHF

D gene: NA
J gene: TRBJ1-1
V gene: TRBV7-2
CDR3 DNA: TGTGCCAGCAGCTTAGAGCGGGGTATAACTGAAGCTTTCTTT
CDR3 protein: CASSLERGITEAFF

D gene: NA
J gene: TRBJ2-5
V gene: TRBV5-8
CDR3 DNA: TGTGCCAGCAGCTTGGCCGTAGAAGAGACCCAGTACTTC
CDR3 protein: CASSLAVEETQYF

D gene: TRBD1
J gene: TRBJ1-2
V gene: TRBV6-5
CDR3 DNA: TGTGCCAGCAGTTCTAACGACAGGGTCCGCGGCTACACCTTC
CDR3 protein: CASSSNDRVRGYTF

D gene: TRBD1
J gene: TRBJ1-4
V gene: TRBV9
CDR3 DNA: TGTGCCAGCAGCCTACGACAGGGATATAATGAAAAACTGTTTTTT
CDR3 protein: CASSLRQGYNEKLFF

D gene: NA
J gene: TRBJ2-1
V gene: TRBV10-3
CDR3 DNA: TGTGCCATCAGTGAGCTCGAGAATGAGCAGTTCTTC
CDR3 protein: CAISELENEQFF

D gene: NA
J gene: TRBJ2-1
V gene: TRBV12-5
CDR3 DNA: TGTGCTAGTGGTCCTGGTGGTGGACAGTACAATGAGCAGTTCTTC
CDR3 protein: CASGPGGGQYNEQFF

D gene: TRBD1
J gene: TRBJ1-6
V gene: TRBV9
CDR3 DNA: TGTGCCAGCAGCGTGGGGGACAGGGCCTATAATTCACCCCTCCACTTT
CDR3 protein: CASSVGDRAYNSPLHF

D gene: NA
J gene: TRBJ2-7
V gene: TRBV10-3
CDR3 DNA: TGTGCCATCAGTGATGAGAGCCCCTACGAGCAGTACTTC
CDR3 protein: CAISDESPYEQYF

D gene: NA
J gene: TRBJ2-7
V gene: TRBV7-2
CDR3 DNA: TGTGCCAGCAGCTTAGCGAGCTCCTACGAGCAGTACTTC
CDR3 protein: CASSLASSYEQYF

D gene: TRBD2
J gene: TRBJ2-5
V gene: TRBV10-3
CDR3 DNA: TGTGCCATCAGTGAGACCACTAGCGGGGGAGGTACCCAGTACTTC
CDR3 protein: CAISETTSGGGTQYF

D gene: TRBD1
J gene: TRBJ2-3
V gene: TRBV5-1
CDR3 DNA: TGCGCCAGCAGCAACGGACAGGGGACAGATACGCAGTATTTT
CDR3 protein: CASSNGQGTDTQYF

D gene: NA
J gene: TRBJ1-4
V gene: TRBV5-1
CDR3 DNA: TGCGCCAGCAGCCTGAATACGGCTAATGAAAAACTGTTTTTT
CDR3 protein: CASSLNTANEKLFF

D gene: NA
J gene: TRBJ1-5
V gene: TRBV4-3
CDR3 DNA: TGCGCCAGCAGCCAAGGGACAGACTCTCAGCCCCAGCATTTT
CDR3 protein: CASSQGTDSQPQHF

D gene: TRBD1
J gene: TRBJ1-1
V gene: TRBV25-1
CDR3 DNA: TGTGCCAGCAGTGCCGTGACAGGGTCTGAAGCTTTCTTT
CDR3 protein: CASSAVTGSEAFF

D gene: TRBD1
J gene: TRBJ2-2
V gene: TRBV18
CDR3 DNA: TGTGCCAGCTCACCACCGGGACAGGTCGGGGACACCGGGGAGCTGTTTTTT
CDR3 protein: CASSPPGQVGDTGELFF